This section outlines one T cell receptor (beta chain) sequence together with its context. Its specificity is not known. The data belong to a study of T cell responses to AZD1222 COVID-19 vaccine. Study-level findings and limits: Without day 14 samples, only post-peak T cell repertoires were studied.

Trimming left V 1 base short and J 4 bases short, with 15 bases between. Per germline, CDR1 SGHTA and CDR2 FQGTGA. CDR3 size: 16 residues. Produced via immunoSEQ multiplex PCR; TCRdb's table is partial and in-frame only. This table has more than 85,000 clones, roughly 80% appearing once. This receptor was taken from an adult who received the AZD1222 COVID-19 vaccine. The chain uses TRBV7-3 and TRBJ2-3; D is perhaps TRBD2 (6 bases). The sequenced sample was peripheral blood, obtained 28 days after the second AZD1222 dose. The CDR3 region is CASSLIGIGGADTQYF. Written as DNA, the CDR3 is TGTGCCAGCAGCTTAATAGGAATAGGCGGGGCAGATACGCAGTATTTT.